This T cell receptor (beta chain) appears in the sequencing data of a study of molecular identifiers for immune sequencing clone quantification. About the research overall: In replicates, RNA from roughly 18,000 or 92,000 naive CD8 cells was split five ways, four sequenced.

Note on this clonotype: No antigen is known for it.

Study-wide points: Under 1% of molecules in naive cells, but over 97% of effector molecules, belonged to clones above 20 RNA copies.

The junction had 7 bases not matched to a gene; V was cut back by 0 bases and J by 1 base. The germline CDR1 and CDR2 sequences are SEHNR and FQNEAQ (reference sequence). The CDR3 sequence is 17 residues long. Listed TCR primers, together with previously described methods, were used for the bulk TCR libraries. TCRdb itself ran the PCR reads through MiXCR, one entry per CDR3 protein. This sample yields about 640,000 distinct CDR3 sequences, of which 15% to 20% are seen a single time; roughly 0.83% belongs to the top ten. Material for sequencing was naive CD8+ T cells from blood, with Jurkat cell RNA spiked in. Subset reported: FACS-sorted CD8+CD4-CCR7+CD45RA+ naive T cells. The origin of this receptor is a human donor in good health. Some libraries in this study had Jurkat cell RNA spiked in. V is TRBV7-9 and J is TRBJ2-3; TRBD1 matches 7 bases. Written as DNA, the CDR3 is TGTGCCAGCAGCTTAGCGTACGACAGGGAAGGCACAGATACGCAGTATTTT. Protein product: CASSLAYDREGTDTQYF.